This TCR beta chain comes out of a study of T cells in narcolepsy. Overall study: Patients with NT1 or NT2 and healthy control donors were enrolled. Overall study results and limits: Some memory CD4+ repertoires had no autoreactive clone sequences. Autoreactive HCRT-specific and TRIB2-specific clonotypes were marked in same-patient CSF-versus-blood CD4+ comparisons. Reportedly, autoreactive clonotypes were serially detected in patients' blood but not controls'.

Libraries were prepared by immunoSEQ multiplex PCR; TCRdb keeps only in-frame clonotypes and omits some of them. The table includes about 40,000 clones, around 89% detected once. Regarding this clone: The target antigen is unknown.

The CDR3 spans 14 residues. The germline gives CDR1 SEHNR, CDR2 FQNEAQ (reference sequence). V was cut by 6 bases and J by 5 bases, with 16 bases left in between. The V and J genes are TRBV7-9 and TRBJ1-2, with D perhaps matching TRBD1 (5 bases). This TCR was recovered from a human donor with narcolepsy. The sample was CD45RA- memory CD4+ T cells from PBMCs. The CDR3 sequence: CASRPQGSGYGYTF. The CDR3 region has the DNA TGTGCCAGCAGACCTCAGGGTTCCGGTTATGGCTACACCTTC.